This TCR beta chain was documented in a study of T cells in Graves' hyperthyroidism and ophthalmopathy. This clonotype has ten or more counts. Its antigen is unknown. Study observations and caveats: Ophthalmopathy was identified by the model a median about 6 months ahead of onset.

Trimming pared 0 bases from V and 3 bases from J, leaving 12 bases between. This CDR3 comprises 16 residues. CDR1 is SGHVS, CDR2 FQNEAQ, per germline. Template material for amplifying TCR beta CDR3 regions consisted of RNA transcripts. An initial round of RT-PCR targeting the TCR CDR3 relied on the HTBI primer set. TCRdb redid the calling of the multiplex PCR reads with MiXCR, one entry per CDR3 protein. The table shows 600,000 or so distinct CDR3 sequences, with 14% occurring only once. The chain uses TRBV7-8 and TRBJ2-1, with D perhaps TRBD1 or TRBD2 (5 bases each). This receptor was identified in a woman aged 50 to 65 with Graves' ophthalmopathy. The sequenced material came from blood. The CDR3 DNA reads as TGTGCCAGCAGCTTAGCCGGGACGGCAGACTACAATGAGCAGTTCTTC. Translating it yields CASSLAGTADYNEQFF.